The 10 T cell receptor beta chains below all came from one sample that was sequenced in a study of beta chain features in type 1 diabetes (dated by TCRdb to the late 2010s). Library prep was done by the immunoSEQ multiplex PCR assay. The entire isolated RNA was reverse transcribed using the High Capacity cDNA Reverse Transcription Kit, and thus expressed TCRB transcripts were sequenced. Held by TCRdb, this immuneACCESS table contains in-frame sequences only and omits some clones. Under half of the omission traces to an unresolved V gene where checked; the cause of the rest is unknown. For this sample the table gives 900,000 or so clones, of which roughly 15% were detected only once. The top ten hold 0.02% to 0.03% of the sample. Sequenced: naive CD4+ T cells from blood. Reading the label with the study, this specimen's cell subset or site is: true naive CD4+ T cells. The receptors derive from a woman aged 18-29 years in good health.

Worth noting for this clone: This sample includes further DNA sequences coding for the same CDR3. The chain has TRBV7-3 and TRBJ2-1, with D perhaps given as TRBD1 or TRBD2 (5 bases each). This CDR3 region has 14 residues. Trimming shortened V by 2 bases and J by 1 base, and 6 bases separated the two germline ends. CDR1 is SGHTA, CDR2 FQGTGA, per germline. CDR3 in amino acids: CASSLEGSYNEQFF. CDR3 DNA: TGTGCCAGCAGCTTAGAGGGGTCCTACAATGAGCAGTTCTTC. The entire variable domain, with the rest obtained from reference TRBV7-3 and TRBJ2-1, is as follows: GAGVSQTPSNKVTEKGKYVELRCDPISGHTALYWYRQSLGQGPEFLIYFQGTGAADDSGLPNDRFFAVRPEGSVSTLKIQRTERGDSAVYLCASSLEGSYNEQFFGPGTRLTVL.

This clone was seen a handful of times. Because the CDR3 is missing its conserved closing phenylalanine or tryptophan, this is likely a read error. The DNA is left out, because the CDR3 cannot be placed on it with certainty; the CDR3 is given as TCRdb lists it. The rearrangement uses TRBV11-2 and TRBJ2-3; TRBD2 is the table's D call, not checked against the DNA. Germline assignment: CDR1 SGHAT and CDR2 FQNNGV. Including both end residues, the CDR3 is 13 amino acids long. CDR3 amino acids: CASSLREKAGQII.

CDR3 loop: CASSSGTGAREQYF. As DNA, the CDR3 is TGTGCCAGCAGTTCCGGGACAGGGGCTAGGGAGCAGTACTTC. The chain has TRBV6-5 and TRBJ2-7; TRBD1 aligns across 10 bases. The CDR3 is 14 residues long. Trimming cost V 4 bases and J 7 bases; bases outside gene matches: 7. Germline assignment: CDR1 MNHEY and CDR2 SVGAGI.

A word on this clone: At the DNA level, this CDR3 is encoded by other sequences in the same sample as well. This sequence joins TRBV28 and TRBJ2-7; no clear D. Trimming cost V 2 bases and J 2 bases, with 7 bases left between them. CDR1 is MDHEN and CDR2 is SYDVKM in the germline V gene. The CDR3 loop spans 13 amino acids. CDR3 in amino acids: CASSLTGPYEQYF. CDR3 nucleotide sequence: TGTGCCAGCAGTTTAACGGGTCCCTACGAGCAGTACTTC.

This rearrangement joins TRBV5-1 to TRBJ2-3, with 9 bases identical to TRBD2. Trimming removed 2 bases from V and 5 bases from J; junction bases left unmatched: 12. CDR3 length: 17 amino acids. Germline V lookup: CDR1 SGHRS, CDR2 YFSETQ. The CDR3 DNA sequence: TGCGCCAGCAGCTTTACCGGGACTAGCTCCGGCCTAGATACGCAGTATTTT. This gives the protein CASSFTGTSSGLDTQYF.

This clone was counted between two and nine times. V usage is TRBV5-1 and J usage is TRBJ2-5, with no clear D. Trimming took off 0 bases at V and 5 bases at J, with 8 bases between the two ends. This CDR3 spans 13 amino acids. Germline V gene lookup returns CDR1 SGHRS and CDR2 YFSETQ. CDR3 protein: CASSLEAPETQYF. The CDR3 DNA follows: TGCGCCAGCAGCTTGGAAGCCCCGGAGACCCAGTACTTC.

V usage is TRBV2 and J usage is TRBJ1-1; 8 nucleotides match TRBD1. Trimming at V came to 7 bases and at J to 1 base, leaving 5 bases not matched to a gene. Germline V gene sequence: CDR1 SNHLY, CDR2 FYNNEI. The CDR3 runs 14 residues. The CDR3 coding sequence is TGTGCCAGCACCACGACAGGGGCGAACACTGAAGCTTTCTTT. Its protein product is CASTTTGANTEAFF. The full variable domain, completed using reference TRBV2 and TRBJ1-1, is EPEVTQTPSHQVTQMGQEVILRCVPISNHLYFYWYRQILGQKVEFLVSFYNNEISEKSEIFDDQFSVERPDGSNFTLKIRSTKLEDSAMYFCASTTTGANTEAFFGQGTRLTVV.

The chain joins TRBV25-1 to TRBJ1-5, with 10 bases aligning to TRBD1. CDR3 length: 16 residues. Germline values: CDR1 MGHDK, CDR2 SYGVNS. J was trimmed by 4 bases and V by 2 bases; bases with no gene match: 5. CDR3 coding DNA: TGTGCCAGCAGTGAAGGGGGACAGGGGAATAATCAGCCCCAGCATTTT. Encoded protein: CASSEGGQGNNQPQHF.

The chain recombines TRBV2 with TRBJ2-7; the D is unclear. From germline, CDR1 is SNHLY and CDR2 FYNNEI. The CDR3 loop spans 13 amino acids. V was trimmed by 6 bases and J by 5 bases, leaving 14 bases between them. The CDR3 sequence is CASRVLWSDEQYF. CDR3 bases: TGTGCCAGCAGGGTTCTCTGGTCGGACGAGCAGTACTTC. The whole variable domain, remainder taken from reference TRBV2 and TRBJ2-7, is EPEVTQTPSHQVTQMGQEVILRCVPISNHLYFYWYRQILGQKVEFLVSFYNNEISEKSEIFDDQFSVERPDGSNFTLKIRSTKLEDSAMYFCASRVLWSDEQYFGPGTRLTVT.

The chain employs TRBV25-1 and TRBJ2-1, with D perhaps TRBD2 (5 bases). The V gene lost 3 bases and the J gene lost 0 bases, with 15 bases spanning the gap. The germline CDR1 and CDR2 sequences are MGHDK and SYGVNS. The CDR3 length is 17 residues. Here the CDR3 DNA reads TGTGCCAGCAGTGAGGCCCTAGCACAGAGCTCCTACAATGAGCAGTTCTTC. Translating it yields CASSEALAQSSYNEQFF.